These 4 T cell receptor beta chains were sequenced from one sample in a study of cytomegalovirus exposure and HLA in healthy donors. Data came from immunoSEQ multiplex PCR; TCRdb stores just in-frame clones and leaves some out. Of over 150,000 clones detected, around 84% appear once; the ten largest clones hold roughly 15%. Sequenced sample: PBMCs. These receptors were obtained from a man in his late teens or twenties in good health and CMV-seropositive.

V is TRBV14 and J is TRBJ1-2; 7 nucleotides agree with TRBD1. Looked up from germline, CDR1 is SGHDN and CDR2 is FVKESK. The CDR3 has 14 residues. V was clipped by 4 bases and J by 4 bases; unmatched bases: 6. CDR3 DNA sequence: TGTGCCAGCAGCCCTGGACAGGCCACCTATGGCTACACCTTC. It encodes CASSPGQATYGYTF.

CDR3 region: CASNRGVMDTQYF. In DNA, the CDR3 is TGTGCCAGTAACCGGGGGGTAATGGATACGCAGTATTTT. This sequence joins TRBV19 and TRBJ2-3, with 7 bases fitting TRBD2. Trimming took 7 bases from V and 6 from J; bases not matched to a gene: 7. Germline values: CDR1 LNHDA, CDR2 SQIVND (reference sequence). This CDR3 comprises 13 residues.

This clone was seen more than once but under ten times. CDR3: CASSGGYTYEQYF. The CDR3 coding sequence is TGTGCCAGCAGCGGAGGGTACACCTACGAGCAGTACTTC. The chain employs TRBV6-1 and TRBJ2-7, with D possibly being TRBD2 (6 bases). This CDR3 is 13 amino acids long. Germline CDR1 MNHNS, CDR2 SASEGT. V was pared by 6 bases and J by 2 bases, with 11 bases between.

V is TRBV29-1 and J is TRBJ1-1; 7 bases match TRBD1. This CDR3 has 13 amino acids. V was clipped by 8 bases and J by 0 bases; unmatched bases: 6. The germline gives CDR1 SQVTM, CDR2 ANQGSEA. The CDR3 DNA reads as TGCAGCTCCAGGGGGTCCATGAACACTGAAGCTTTCTTT. Residues: CSSRGSMNTEAFF.